Below are 6 T cell receptor beta chains sequenced from a single sample in a study of cytomegalovirus exposure and HLA in healthy donors. Use of 60 Vbeta and 13 Jbeta primers characterized the PCR. Using immunoSEQ multiplex PCR, the repertoire was profiled, and TCRdb retains in-frame clones only, with some absent. There are approximately 81,000 clones in the sample; 74% occur only once, and 7.5% to 9.5% lies in the top ten. Specimen: PBMCs. The receptors stem from a man aged 40-50 years in good health and CMV-seropositive.

The chain links TRBV5-1 to TRBJ2-5; 7 bases line up with TRBD2. The J call is doubtful: the DNA matches TRBJ2-7 better. The germline CDR1 and CDR2 sequences are SGHRS and YFSETQ. The CDR3 runs to 15 residues. CDR3 sequence reads: CASSFRAGEKNEQYF. The CDR3 DNA reads as TGCGCCAGCAGCTTTCGGGCGGGAGAGAAGAACGAGCAGTACTTC.

The chain recombines TRBV5-1 with TRBJ2-4, with no clear D. Trimming pared 1 base from V and 0 bases from J, leaving 8 bases between. The CDR3 runs 15 residues. Germline V CDR1 and CDR2: SGHRS, YFSETQ. The CDR3, as DNA: TGCGCCAGCAGCTTGTCTGGAGAAGCCAAAAACATTCAGTACTTC. It translates to CASSLSGEAKNIQYF.

The chain uses TRBV5-1 and TRBJ2-7; a possible D gene is TRBD1 (5 bases). The CDR3 extends over 15 amino acids. From germline, CDR1 is SGHRS and CDR2 YFSETQ. Deletions cut 1 base from V and 0 bases from J, with 11 bases between. The CDR3 here is CASSLTQVLSYEQYF. CDR3 bases: TGCGCCAGCAGCTTGACACAGGTACTCTCCTACGAGCAGTACTTC.

This clone was seen once. This chain connects TRBV29-1 to TRBJ2-6; possible D gene TRBD1, 8 bases. The V gene's germline CDR1 is SQVTM and CDR2 ANQGSEA. The CDR3 runs to 15 residues. Trimming pared 5 bases from V and 4 bases from J, leaving 15 bases between. Here the CDR3 reads CSVPQGGPGANVLTF. The CDR3 DNA sequence: TGCAGCGTTCCACAGGGGGGGCCAGGGGCCAACGTCCTGACTTTC.

V usage is TRBV5-1 and J usage is TRBJ2-1; D remains ambiguous. The CDR3 spans 13 residues. The germline gives CDR1 SGHRS, CDR2 YFSETQ. V gave up 2 bases and J gave up 7 bases, with 10 bases separating them. For the CDR3, the DNA is TGCGCCAGCAGCTTTAGCCCGAGGAATGAGCAGTTCTTC. Its protein product is CASSFSPRNEQFF.

V gene TRBV15 combines with J gene TRBJ1-5; TRBD1 is a possible D gene (6 bases). Per germline, CDR1 LNHNV and CDR2 YYDKDF (reference sequence). Trimming stripped 5 bases from V and 0 bases from J, with 14 bases between. The CDR3 consists of 16 residues. The CDR3 spells CATSRRGSSSNQPQHF. The CDR3 DNA reads TGTGCCACCAGCCGCAGGGGATCTAGTAGCAATCAGCCCCAGCATTTT.